The rows below give T cell receptor beta chains drawn from one sample of a study of blood T cell repertoires in COVID-19. The protocol was immunoSEQ multiplex PCR, while the TCRdb copy is restricted to in-frame clones and leaves out a portion. Here the sample spans approximately 170,000 clones, more than 70% being singletons. The specimen was peripheral blood. The origin of the receptors is a woman of 80 years or more with active or convalescent COVID-19. CDR3s include the opening cysteine and the closing phenylalanine or tryptophan. The order of the fields is V gene, D gene, clone size, J gene, CDR3 DNA, CDR3 protein. The D gene is left open where the match is weak. The size of a clone is reported for some rows only, either as once, few or many, or as a class for expanded clones.

>TRBV5-4|TRBD2|once|TRBJ2-7
TGTGCCAGCAGTCACTTAATGGGACTAGCGGCCTACGAGCAGTACTTC
CASSHLMGLAAYEQYF
>TRBV6-5|TRBD1|once|TRBJ1-1
TGTGCCAGCAGCAGGGGGCAGGCATACACTGAAGCTTTCTTT
CASSRGQAYTEAFF
>TRBV30|.|.|TRBJ1-1
TGTGCCTGGGGCCGGGGTGTGGGGACTGAAGCTTTCTTT
CAWGRGVGTEAFF
>TRBV9|TRBD2|.|TRBJ2-1
TGTGCCAGCAGCGTAGGGTGGACTAGCGTCAATGAGCAGTTCTTC
CASSVGWTSVNEQFF
>TRBV6-5|TRBD1|.|TRBJ2-3
TGTGCCAGCAGTTACCCGGGACAGGGCCTGTCTACGCAGTATTTT
CASSYPGQGLSTQYF
>TRBV6-5|TRBD2|few|TRBJ2-7
TGTGCCAGCAGTTCCCGGACTAGCGGCGAGCAGTACTTC
CASSSRTSGEQYF
>TRBV5-1|TRBD2|.|TRBJ2-7
TGCGCCAGCAGCCTCCGAGCGGGAGGGGCCTACGAGCAGTACTTC
CASSLRAGGAYEQYF
>TRBV5-6|TRBD1|.|TRBJ2-2
TGTGCCAGCAGCCCATGGACAGGGAGGAACACCGGGGAGCTGTTTTTT
CASSPWTGRNTGELFF
>TRBV20-1|TRBD1|.|TRBJ2-7
TGCAGTGCTAGTGGGCCGGGACAGGGACAGAGAAGGTACGAGCAGTACTTC
CSASGPGQGQRRYEQYF
>TRBV5-4|TRBD1|.|TRBJ1-4
TGTGCCAGCAGCCCACAGGGGGCAAGGGAAAAACTGTTTTTT
CASSPQGAREKLFF
>TRBV30|.|.|TRBJ1-6
TGTGCCTGGAGTTACAGGGAAAGCTCCTATAATTCACCCCTCCACTTT
CAWSYRESSYNSPLHF
>TRBV27|TRBD1|.|TRBJ1-1
TGTGCCAGCAGTCCTTACAGGGGGCAGGAAGCTTTCTTT
CASSPYRGQEAFF
>TRBV19|.|.|TRBJ2-7
TGTGCCAGTAGTATCGTCGGCGGGGCCTACGAGCAGTACTTC
CASSIVGGAYEQYF
>TRBV19|TRBD1|.|TRBJ2-3
TGTGCCAGTAGTGACAGGGGGCGCGCAGATACGCAGTATTTT
CASSDRGRADTQYF
>TRBV9|.|.|TRBJ2-1
TGTGCCAGCAGCCCTCAGCCCGGACTTCACAATGAGCAGTTCTTC
CASSPQPGLHNEQFF
>TRBV28|TRBD1|.|TRBJ1-1
TGTGCCAGCAGACCCACCAGGGGGCCAGGCACTGAAGCTTTCTTT
CASRPTRGPGTEAFF
>TRBV7-8|TRBD2|.|TRBJ2-7
TGTGCCAGCAGCTTGGGCGGGAGAGTGTACGAGCAGTACTTC
CASSLGGRVYEQYF
>TRBV25-1|.|.|TRBJ1-4
TGTGCCAGCAGTGAATATCGGGGGGTTAATGAAAAACTGTTTTTT
CASSEYRGVNEKLFF
>TRBV11-3|.|.|TRBJ2-7
TGTGCCAGCAGCTTGACGGGTGCCGAGCAGTACTTC
CASSLTGAEQYF
>TRBV11-2|TRBD1|once|TRBJ2-3
TGTGCCAGCAGCCTAACGACAGGGGCAGCAGATACGCAGTATTTT
CASSLTTGAADTQYF
>TRBV3-1/TRBV3-2|TRBD2|.|TRBJ2-1
TGTGCCAGCAGCCCCGAGGTTTTGCGGGAGTTTGGGGCCCAGCAGTTCTTC
CASSPEVLREFGAQQFF
>TRBV5-1|.|.|TRBJ2-2
TGCGCCAGCAGCTTGACCCCTAGCATGGGCGGGGAGCTGTTTTTT
CASSLTPSMGGELFF
>TRBV27|TRBD1|.|TRBJ1-1
TGTGCCAGCAGTAGGCTCGGGACAGGGTCTGTCACTGAAGCTTTCTTT
CASSRLGTGSVTEAFF
>TRBV11-3|TRBD1|.|TRBJ2-5
TGTGCCAGCAGCTTAAAAACCGGGACAGGGGGAGTAGAGACCCAGTACTTC
CASSLKTGTGGVETQYF
>TRBV7-8|.|.|TRBJ2-2
TGTGCCAGCAGCCCGCGGGTGGCGGCCAGTATTCGCGCGAACACCGGGGAGCTGTTTTTT
CASSPRVAASIRANTGELFF
>TRBV19|TRBD2|.|TRBJ2-1
TGTGCCAGTAGTACACCCGGGACTAGCTATGAGCAGTTCTTC
CASSTPGTSYEQFF
>TRBV5-8|TRBD1|.|TRBJ2-7
TGTGCCAGCAGCTCGACAGGGCGGGTTTCCGAGCAGTACTTC
CASSSTGRVSEQYF
>TRBV30|TRBD1|once|TRBJ1-1
TGTGCCTGGAGCCAGGGACAGCTGAACACTGAAGCTTTCTTT
CAWSQGQLNTEAFF